These 7 T cell receptor beta chains came from one sample sequenced in a study of blood T cell repertoires in COVID-19. Generated by immunoSEQ multiplex PCR, the TCRdb table keeps only in-frame clones and is missing some. Among 300,000 or so clones listed, approximately 92% were seen once. Sequencing used PBMCs or T cells enriched from blood (not recorded which). These receptors were taken from a woman in her 30s who had recovered from COVID-19.

The CDR3 nucleotides are TGTGCCAGCAGTTTTGGCCTAGCGGGATCACCCGGGGAGCTGTTTTTT. Translation: CASSFGLAGSPGELFF. The V and J genes are TRBV6-2 or TRBV6-3 and TRBJ2-2, with TRBD2 matching 9 bases. Germline trimming cut 4 bases from V and 6 bases from J; bases unmatched to any gene: 9. The germline gives CDR1 MNHEY, CDR2 SVGEGT. The CDR3 consists of 16 residues.

The genes are TRBV11-2 and TRBJ2-7, with 9 bases aligning to TRBD2. Germline CDR1 is SGHAT and CDR2 is FQNNGV. V trimming: 8 bases; J trimming: 4 bases; junction bases outside the gene matches: 12. The CDR3 sequence is 15 residues long. The CDR3 DNA reads as TGTGCCAGCCGGTGGGGTAGCGGGAGTTTGTACGAGCAGTACTTC. This encodes CASRWGSGSLYEQYF.

The chain carries TRBV7-2 and TRBJ2-5, with TRBD1 matching 7 bases. J gave up 3 bases and V 5 bases, and 12 bases lay outside the gene matches. Per the germline V gene, CDR1 is SGHTA and CDR2 is FQGNSA. The CDR3 consists of 16 residues. The CDR3, as DNA: TGTGCCAGCAGCGACCGGGACAGAACTAATAAAGAGACCCAGTACTTC. As protein: CASSDRDRTNKETQYF.

A single count supports this clone. This sequence joins TRBV7-2 and TRBJ2-7; 7 bases are a match to TRBD1. The CDR3 extends over 14 amino acids. J lost 1 base, V lost 5 bases, and 5 bases had no gene match. Per germline, CDR1 SGHTA and CDR2 FQGNSA. The CDR3 here is CASSRQGQSYEQYF. CDR3 DNA sequence: TGTGCCAGCAGCAGACAGGGCCAATCCTACGAGCAGTACTTC.

This chain joins TRBV5-1 and TRBJ2-2; 9 nucleotides agree with TRBD2. J lost 2 bases, V lost 6 bases, and 5 bases had no gene match. CDR1 is SGHRS, CDR2 YFSETQ, per germline. The CDR3 contains 15 residues. CDR3 nucleotide sequence: TGCGCCAGCACCCTGACTAGCGGTAACACCGGGGAGCTGTTTTTT. It codes for CASTLTSGNTGELFF. Supplemented by reference TRBV5-1 and TRBJ2-2, the full variable domain reads KAGVTQTPRYLIKTRGQQVTLSCSPISGHRSVSWYQQTPGQGLQFLFEYFSETQRNKGNFPGRFSGRQFSNSRSEMNVSTLELGDSALYLCASTLTSGNTGELFFGEGSRLTVL.

This chain uses TRBV30 with TRBJ2-3; D is uncertain. CDR3 size: 12 residues. The germline V gene encodes CDR1 GTSNPN and CDR2 SVGIG (reference sequence). V dropped 5 bases and J dropped 6 bases, with 12 bases sitting between them. The CDR3 reads CAWSLNSDTQYF. The CDR3 DNA is TGTGCCTGGTCACTTAACAGCGATACGCAGTATTTT.

The rearrangement links TRBV5-5 to TRBJ1-1; D gene ambiguous. This CDR3 comprises 13 residues. Trimming stripped 3 bases from V and 2 bases from J, with 8 bases between. From germline, CDR1 is SGHKS and CDR2 YYEKEE (reference sequence). The CDR3 sequence: CASSSGLNTEAFF. CDR3 coding DNA: TGTGCCAGCAGCTCTGGCCTTAACACTGAAGCTTTCTTT.